One and the same sample provided the 8 T cell receptor beta chains below, sequenced in a study of T cells in Graves' hyperthyroidism and ophthalmopathy. TCR beta CDR3 regions were amplified from RNA transcripts. The HTBI primer set served for first-round RT-PCR of the TCR CDR3. Using its own MiXCR run on the multiplex PCR reads, TCRdb lists one record per CDR3 protein. The table records roughly 650,000 distinct CDR3 sequences, roughly a sixth of them present only once. Sequencing was carried out using blood. The receptors shown here come from a woman aged 40 to 55 with Graves' ophthalmopathy.

This clonotype occurred many times. This chain links TRBV2 with TRBJ1-2; TRBD1 is a possible D gene (6 bases). This CDR3 region has 15 residues. Germline V gene lookup returns CDR1 SNHLY and CDR2 FYNNEI. V was clipped by 2 bases and J by 2 bases, with 12 bases between them. The CDR3 DNA is TGTGCCAGCAGTGAACCTGGACAGTACAACTATGGCTACACCTTC. This sequence encodes CASSEPGQYNYGYTF.

This clonotype has ten or more counts. The V and J genes are TRBV6-1 and TRBJ1-1; the D gene is possibly TRBD1 (6 bases). CDR1 is MNHNS, CDR2 SASEGT, per germline. With 0 bases removed from V and 4 bases from J, the gap between germline ends came to 15 bases. This CDR3 contains 16 residues. CDR3 bases: TGTGCCAGCAGTGAAGCGGTGGGTCAGGGGACCACTGAAGCTTTCTTT. As protein: CASSEAVGQGTTEAFF.

This clonotype was seen many times. This chain links TRBV6-1 with TRBJ1-5; D uncertain. Per the germline V gene, CDR1 is MNHNS and CDR2 is SASEGT. The V end lost 2 bases, the J end lost 3 bases, and 8 bases lay between the germline ends. The CDR3 loop spans 14 amino acids. The CDR3, as DNA: TGTGCCAGCAGTGAAACGAGGGACAATCAGCCCCAGCATTTT. Translating gives CASSETRDNQPQHF.

The gene calls are TRBV28 and TRBJ2-2, with 7 bases lining up with TRBD2. The V gene's germline CDR1 is MDHEN and CDR2 SYDVKM. CDR3 size: 18 residues. After removal of 3 bases from V and 7 bases from J, the junction contained 17 bases not matched to a gene. As DNA, the CDR3 is TGTGCCAGCAGTTTTAACCCCCGTGGGGGGAGGGCTGGCGGGGAGCTGTTTTTT. This translates into CASSFNPRGGRAGGELFF. The entire variable domain, with the rest obtained from reference TRBV28 and TRBJ2-2, is as follows: DVKVTQSSRYLVKRTGEKVFLECVQDMDHENMFWYRQDPGLGLRLIYFSYDVKMKEKGDIPEGYSVSREKKERFSLILESASTNQTSMYLCASSFNPRGGRAGGELFFGEGSRLTVL.

This clonotype has at least ten counts. The chain carries TRBV5-8 and TRBJ2-5, with TRBD2 matching over 13 bases. CDR1 is SGHTS and CDR2 is YDEGEE in the germline V gene. The CDR3 extends over 15 amino acids. The V gene end was trimmed by 4 bases and the J gene end by 3 bases; junction bases not matched to a gene: 3. The CDR3 loop is CASSSGTSGKETQYF. The CDR3 bases are TGTGCCAGCAGCAGCGGGACTAGCGGGAAAGAGACCCAGTACTTC. The full variable domain, completed using reference TRBV5-8 and TRBJ2-5, is EAGVTQSPTHLIKTRGQQATLRCSPISGHTSVYWYQQALGLGLQFLLWYDEGEERNRGNFPPRFSGRQFPNYSSELNVNALELEDSALYLCASSSGTSGKETQYFGPGTRLLVL.

In its sample, this clonotype was seen many times. One end of the junction fails to match germline, which may point to a read error. This chain joins TRBV7-7 and TRBJ2-1; TRBD1 agrees at 7 bases. The length of the CDR3 is 13 residues. Looked up from germline, CDR1 is SSHAT and CDR2 is FNYEAQ (reference sequence). Here the CDR3 DNA reads TGTGCTAGCAGCCCGGACAGGACGAGTGGGCAGTTCTTC. Translation gives CASSPDRTSGQFF. The variable domain in full, completed from reference TRBV7-7 and TRBJ2-1, reads GAGVSQSPRYKVTKRGQDVTLRCDPISSHATLYWYQQALGQGPEFLTYFNYEAQPDKSGLPSDRFSAERPEGSISTLTIQRTEQRDSAMYRCASSPDRTSGQFFGPGTRLTVL.

With regard to this clonotype: This may come from a read error, since a much larger clone is one base off. This sequence joins TRBV2 and TRBJ2-5, with 10 bases that match TRBD2. From germline, CDR1 is SNHLY and CDR2 FYNNEI. CDR3 length: 15 residues. CDR3 sequence reads: CASSGVAGGQETKYF. The CDR3 coding sequence is TGTGCCAGCAGTGGGGTAGCGGGAGGACAAGAGACCAAGTACTTC.

This clonotype was detected ten times or more. The rearrangement joins TRBV24-1 to TRBJ2-5, with 13 bases lining up with TRBD2. The CDR3 sequence is 15 residues long. The V gene's germline CDR1 is KGHDR and CDR2 SFDVKD. The V gene end was trimmed by 4 bases and the J gene end by 5 bases; junction bases not matched to a gene: 3. DNA for the CDR3: TGTGCCACCAGTGACGCGGGACTAGCGGGGGAGACCCAGTACTTC. The encoded protein is CATSDAGLAGETQYF.